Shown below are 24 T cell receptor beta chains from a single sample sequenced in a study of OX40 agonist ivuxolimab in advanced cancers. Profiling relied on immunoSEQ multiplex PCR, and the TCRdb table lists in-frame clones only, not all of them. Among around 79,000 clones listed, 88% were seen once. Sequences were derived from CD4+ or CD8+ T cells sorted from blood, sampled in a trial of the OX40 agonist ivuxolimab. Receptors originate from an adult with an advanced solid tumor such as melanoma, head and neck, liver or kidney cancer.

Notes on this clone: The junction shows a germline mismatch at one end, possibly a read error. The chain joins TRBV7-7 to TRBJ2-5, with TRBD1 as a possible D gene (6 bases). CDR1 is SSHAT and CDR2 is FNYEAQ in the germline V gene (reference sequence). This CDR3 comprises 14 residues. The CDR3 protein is CASSLGRGQETQYF. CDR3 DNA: TGTGCTAGCAGCTTAGGCAGGGGACAAGAGACCCAGTACTTC.

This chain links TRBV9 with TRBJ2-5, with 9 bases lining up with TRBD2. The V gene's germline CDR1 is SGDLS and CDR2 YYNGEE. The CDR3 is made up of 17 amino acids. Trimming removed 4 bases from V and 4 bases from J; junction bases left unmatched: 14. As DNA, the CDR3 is TGTGCCAGCAGCCGAGGGGCTAGCGGGGCGATCGGAGAGACCCAGTACTTC. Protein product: CASSRGASGAIGETQYF.

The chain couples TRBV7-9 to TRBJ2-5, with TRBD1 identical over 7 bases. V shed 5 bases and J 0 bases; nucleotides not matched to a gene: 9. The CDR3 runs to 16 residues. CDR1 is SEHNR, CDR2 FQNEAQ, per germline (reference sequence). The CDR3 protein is CASSRVGGAYQETQYF. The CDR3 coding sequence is TGTGCCAGCAGCCGAGTAGGGGGCGCGTACCAAGAGACCCAGTACTTC.

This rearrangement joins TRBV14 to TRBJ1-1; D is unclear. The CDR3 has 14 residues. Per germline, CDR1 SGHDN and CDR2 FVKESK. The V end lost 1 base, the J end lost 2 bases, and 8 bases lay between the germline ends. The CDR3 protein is CASSQGRFNTEAFF. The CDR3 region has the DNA TGTGCCAGCAGCCAAGGCAGGTTCAACACTGAAGCTTTCTTT.

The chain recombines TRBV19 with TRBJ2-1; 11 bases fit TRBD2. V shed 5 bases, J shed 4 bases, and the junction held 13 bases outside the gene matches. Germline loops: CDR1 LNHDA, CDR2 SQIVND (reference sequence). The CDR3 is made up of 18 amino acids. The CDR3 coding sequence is TGTGCCAGTAGTCTCATCCCCTATACTAGCGGGAGATACAATGAGCAGTTCTTC. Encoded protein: CASSLIPYTSGRYNEQFF.

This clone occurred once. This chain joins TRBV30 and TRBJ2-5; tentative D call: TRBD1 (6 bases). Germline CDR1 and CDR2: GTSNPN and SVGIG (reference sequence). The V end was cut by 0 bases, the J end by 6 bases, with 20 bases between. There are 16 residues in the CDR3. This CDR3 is CAWSVPGRGYEKTQYF. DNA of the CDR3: TGTGCCTGGAGTGTACCGGGCAGGGGATATGAGAAGACCCAGTACTTC.

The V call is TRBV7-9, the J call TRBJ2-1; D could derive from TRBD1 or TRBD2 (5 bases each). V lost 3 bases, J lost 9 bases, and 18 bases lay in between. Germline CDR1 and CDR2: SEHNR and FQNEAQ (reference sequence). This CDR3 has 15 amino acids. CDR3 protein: CASSFGSGPPTEQFF. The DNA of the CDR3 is TGTGCCAGCAGCTTCGGGTCGGGACCCCCAACTGAGCAGTTCTTC.

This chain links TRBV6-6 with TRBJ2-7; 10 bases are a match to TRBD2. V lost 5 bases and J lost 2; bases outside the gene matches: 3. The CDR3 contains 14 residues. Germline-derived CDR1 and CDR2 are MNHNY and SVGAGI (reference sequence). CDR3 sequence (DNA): TGTGCCAGCAGTGGGACTAGCGCCACCTACGAGCAGTACTTC. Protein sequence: CASSGTSATYEQYF.

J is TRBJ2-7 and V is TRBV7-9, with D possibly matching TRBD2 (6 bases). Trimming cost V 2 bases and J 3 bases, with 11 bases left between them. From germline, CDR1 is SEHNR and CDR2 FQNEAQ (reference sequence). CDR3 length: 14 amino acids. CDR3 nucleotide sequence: TGTGCCAGCAGCTTAAGGGAGGACCTCTACGAGCAGTACTTC. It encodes CASSLREDLYEQYF.

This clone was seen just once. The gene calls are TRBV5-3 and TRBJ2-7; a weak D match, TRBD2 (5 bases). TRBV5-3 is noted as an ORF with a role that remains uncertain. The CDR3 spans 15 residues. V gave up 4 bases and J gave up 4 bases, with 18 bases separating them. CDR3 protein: CARSLRDHQFYEQYF. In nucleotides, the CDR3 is TGTGCCAGAAGCCTCCGGGATCATCAATTTTACGAGCAGTACTTC.

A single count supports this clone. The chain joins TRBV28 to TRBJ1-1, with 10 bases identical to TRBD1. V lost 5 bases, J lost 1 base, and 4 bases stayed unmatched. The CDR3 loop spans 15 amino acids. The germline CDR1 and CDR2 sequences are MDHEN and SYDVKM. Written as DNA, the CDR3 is TGTGCCAGCAGTCGGGGGACAGGGGCGAACACTGAAGCTTTCTTT. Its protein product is CASSRGTGANTEAFF.

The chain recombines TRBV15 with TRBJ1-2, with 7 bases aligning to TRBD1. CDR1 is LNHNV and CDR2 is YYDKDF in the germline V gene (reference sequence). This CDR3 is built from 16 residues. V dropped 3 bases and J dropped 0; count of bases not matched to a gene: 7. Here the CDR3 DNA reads TGTGCCACCAGCAGCAGGGGGGAGGGAGCTAACTATGGCTACACCTTC. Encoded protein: CATSSRGEGANYGYTF.

The CDR3 region has the DNA TGTGCCAGCAGTGCCGGACTAGGGCCCTCCTACAATGAGCAGTTCTTC. This encodes CASSAGLGPSYNEQFF. The V call is TRBV6-1, the J call TRBJ2-1, with 7 nucleotides matching TRBD2. The V segment lost 4 bases and the J segment 0 bases; nucleotides outside the gene matches: 6. There are 16 residues in the CDR3. Germline V lookup: CDR1 MNHNS, CDR2 SASEGT.

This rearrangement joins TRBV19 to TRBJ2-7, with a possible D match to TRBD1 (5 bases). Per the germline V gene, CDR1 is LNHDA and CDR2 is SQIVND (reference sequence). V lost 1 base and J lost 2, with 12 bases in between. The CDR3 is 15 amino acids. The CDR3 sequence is CASSIGGLEPYEQYF. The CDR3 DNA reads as TGTGCCAGTAGTATAGGGGGCCTCGAGCCCTACGAGCAGTACTTC.

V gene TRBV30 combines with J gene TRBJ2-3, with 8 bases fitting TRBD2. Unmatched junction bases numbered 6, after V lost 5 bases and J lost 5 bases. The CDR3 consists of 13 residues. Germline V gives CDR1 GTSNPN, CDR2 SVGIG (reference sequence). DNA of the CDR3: TGTGCCTGGGACCGGGGGGGGCGAGATACGCAGTATTTT. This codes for CAWDRGGRDTQYF.

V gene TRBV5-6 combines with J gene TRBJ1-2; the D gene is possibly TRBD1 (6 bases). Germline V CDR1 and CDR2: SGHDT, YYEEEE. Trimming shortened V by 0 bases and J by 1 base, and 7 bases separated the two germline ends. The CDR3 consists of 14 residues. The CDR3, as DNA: TGTGCCAGCAGCTTGGGACAGGTTAACTATGGCTACACCTTC. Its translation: CASSLGQVNYGYTF. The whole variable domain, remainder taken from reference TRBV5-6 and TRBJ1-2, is DAGVTQSPTHLIKTRGQQVTLRCSPKSGHDTVSWYQQALGQGPQFIFQYYEEEERQRGNFPDRFSGHQFPNYSSELNVNALLLGDSALYLCASSLGQVNYGYTFGSGTRLTVV.

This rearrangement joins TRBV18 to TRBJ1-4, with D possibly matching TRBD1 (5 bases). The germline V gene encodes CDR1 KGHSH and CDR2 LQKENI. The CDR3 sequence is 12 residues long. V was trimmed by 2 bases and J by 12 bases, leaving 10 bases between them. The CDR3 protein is CASSPGIGELFF. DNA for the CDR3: TGTGCCAGCTCACCAGGCATAGGGGAACTGTTTTTT.

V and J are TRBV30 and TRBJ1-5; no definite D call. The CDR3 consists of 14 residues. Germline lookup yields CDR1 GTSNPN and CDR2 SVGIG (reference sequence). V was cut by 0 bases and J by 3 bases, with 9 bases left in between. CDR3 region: CAWSVRIDNQPQHF. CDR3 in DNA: TGTGCCTGGAGTGTCAGGATCGACAATCAGCCCCAGCATTTT.

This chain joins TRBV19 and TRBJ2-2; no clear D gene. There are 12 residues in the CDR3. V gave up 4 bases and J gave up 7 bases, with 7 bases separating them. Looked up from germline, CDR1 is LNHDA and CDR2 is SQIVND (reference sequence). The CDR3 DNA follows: TGTGCCAGTAGTAGCCGCGGCGGGGAGCTGTTTTTT. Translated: CASSSRGGELFF.

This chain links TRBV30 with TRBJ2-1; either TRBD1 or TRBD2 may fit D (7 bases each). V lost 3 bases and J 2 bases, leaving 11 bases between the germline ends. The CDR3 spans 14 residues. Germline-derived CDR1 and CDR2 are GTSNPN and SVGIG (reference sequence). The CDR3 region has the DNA TGTGCCTGGAGGGGGGGGACAGCCTACAATGAGCAGTTCTTC. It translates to CAWRGGTAYNEQFF.

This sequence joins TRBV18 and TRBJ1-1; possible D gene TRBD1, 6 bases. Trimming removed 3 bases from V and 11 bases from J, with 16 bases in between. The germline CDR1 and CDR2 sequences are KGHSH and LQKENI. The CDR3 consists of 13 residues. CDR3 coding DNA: TGTGCCAGCTCACCGCAGGGAGGGGGTTCGGCTTTCTTT. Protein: CASSPQGGGSAFF. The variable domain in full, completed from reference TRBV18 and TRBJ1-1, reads NAGVMQNPRHLVRRRGQEARLRCSPMKGHSHVYWYRQLPEEGLKFMVYLQKENIIDESGMPKERFSAEFPKEGPSILRIQQVVRGDSAAYFCASSPQGGGSAFFGQGTRLTVV.

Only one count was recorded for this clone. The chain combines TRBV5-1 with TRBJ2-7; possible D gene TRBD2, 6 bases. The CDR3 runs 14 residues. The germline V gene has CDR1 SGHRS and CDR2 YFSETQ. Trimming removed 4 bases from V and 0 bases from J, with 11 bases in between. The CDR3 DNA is TGCGCCAGCAGCACGGGACTGGACTCCTACGAGCAGTACTTC. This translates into CASSTGLDSYEQYF.

Here the CDR3 DNA reads TGTGCCAGCAGCTTAGCCGTGGGCACCATATATTTT. Protein: CASSLAVGTIYF. The chain uses TRBV11-2 and TRBJ1-3; D is ambiguous. The CDR3 runs 12 residues. From germline, CDR1 is SGHAT and CDR2 FQNNGV. V shed 1 base and J shed 9 bases, with 7 bases lying between them.

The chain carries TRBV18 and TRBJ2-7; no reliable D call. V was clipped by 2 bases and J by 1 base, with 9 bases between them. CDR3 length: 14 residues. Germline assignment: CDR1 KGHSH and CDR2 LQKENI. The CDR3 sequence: CASSPGVGSYEQYF. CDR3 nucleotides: TGTGCCAGCTCACCAGGAGTCGGATCCTACGAGCAGTACTTC.